This T cell receptor (beta chain) was recorded in a study of T cell responses to AZD1222 COVID-19 vaccine. Study-wide results and limits: Without day 14 samples, only post-peak T cell repertoires were studied. Spike-wide vaccine-associated CD4 TCRs dominated at 160-218 and 743-854. Donors were chiefly white British, with a greater number of females, and clonal diversity was perhaps underestimated. Only six or seven AZD1222 recipients tested seropositive at baseline.

Germline V lookup: CDR1 LGHDT, CDR2 YNNKEL (reference sequence). Trimming left V 1 base short and J 2 bases short, with 3 bases between. The CDR3 is 13 residues long. A word on this clone: Its target is not known.

Assay used: immunoSEQ multiplex PCR; TCRdb lists only in-frame clones, some missing. The repertoire has about 120,000 clones, 80% to 95% of them found once; the top ten carry 4% to 4.5%. The source is an adult who received the MenACWY meningococcal vaccine as a control. The V and J genes are TRBV3-1 (or the pseudogene TRBV3-2) and TRBJ2-4; the D is unclear. This specimen consisted of peripheral blood, obtained 28 days after the second dose of the MenACWY control vaccine. The CDR3 DNA reads as TGTGCCAGCAGCCAAGGTCCCAAAAACATTCAGTACTTC. Its protein product is CASSQGPKNIQYF.